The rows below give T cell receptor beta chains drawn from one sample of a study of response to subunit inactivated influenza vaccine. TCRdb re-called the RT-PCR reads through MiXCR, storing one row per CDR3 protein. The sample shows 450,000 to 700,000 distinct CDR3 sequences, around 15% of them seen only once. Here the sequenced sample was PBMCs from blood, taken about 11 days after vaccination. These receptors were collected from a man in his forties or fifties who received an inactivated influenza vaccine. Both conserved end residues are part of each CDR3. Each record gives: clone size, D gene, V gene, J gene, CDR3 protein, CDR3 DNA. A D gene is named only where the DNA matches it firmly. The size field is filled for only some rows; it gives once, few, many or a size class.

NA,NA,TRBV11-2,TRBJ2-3,CASSALAGRGDTQYF,TGTGCCAGCAGCGCCCTGGCGGGACGAGGAGATACGCAGTATTTT
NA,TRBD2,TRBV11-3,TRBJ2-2,CASSLYGTSGTGELFF,TGTGCCAGCAGCTTATATGGGACTAGTGGCACCGGGGAGCTGTTTTTT
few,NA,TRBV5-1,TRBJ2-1,CASSLGSRNEQFF,TGCGCCAGCAGCCTCGGCTCAAGGAACGAGCAGTTCTTC
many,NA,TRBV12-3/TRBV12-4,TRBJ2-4,CASMLQGAKNIQYF,TGTGCCAGCATGCTACAGGGAGCCAAAAACATTCAGTACTTC
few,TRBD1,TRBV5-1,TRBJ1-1,CASSFGQDTEAFF,TGCGCCAGCAGCTTCGGACAGGACACTGAAGCTTTCTTT
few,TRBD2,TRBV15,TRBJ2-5,CATSRGLAGGKETQYF,TGTGCCACCAGCAGGGGTCTAGCGGGGGGAAAAGAGACCCAGTACTTC
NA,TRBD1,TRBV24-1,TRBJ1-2,CATGTGNYGYTF,TGTGCCACCGGGACAGGGAACTATGGCTACACCTTC
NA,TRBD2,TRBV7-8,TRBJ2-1,CASTLSEREWYNEQFF,TGTGCCAGCACCCTTTCTGAGCGGGAATGGTACAATGAGCAGTTCTTC
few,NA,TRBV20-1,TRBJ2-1,CSAPQRISGNNEQFF,TGCAGTGCCCCTCAGCGGATTAGCGGAAACAATGAGCAGTTCTTC
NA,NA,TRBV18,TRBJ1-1,CASSLTPRGADTEAFF,TGTGCCAGCTCACTAACACCCAGGGGCGCGGACACTGAAGCTTTCTTT
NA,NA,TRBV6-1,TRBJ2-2,CASSLRDPPSTGELFF,TGTGCCAGCAGCCTTAGAGATCCCCCAAGCACCGGGGAGCTGTTTTTT
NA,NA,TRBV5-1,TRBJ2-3,CARSLDGTLTDTQYF,TGCGCCAGAAGCTTGGACGGGACACTCACAGATACGCAGTATTTT
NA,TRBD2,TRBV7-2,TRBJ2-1,CASSLSSGGDNEQFF,TGTGCCAGCAGCTTATCCAGCGGGGGGGACAATGAGCAGTTCTTC
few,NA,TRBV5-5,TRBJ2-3,CASTFQLEGNYVGDTQYF,TGTGCCAGCACCTTCCAGCTTGAAGGCAACTATGTGGGAGATACGCAGTATTTT
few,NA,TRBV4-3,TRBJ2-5,CASSQDPGSQETQYF,TGCGCCAGCAGCCAAGATCCGGGGAGCCAAGAGACCCAGTACTTC
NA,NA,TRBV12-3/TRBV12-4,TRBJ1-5,CASTRYNQPQHF,TGTGCCAGCACCAGGTACAATCAGCCCCAGCATTTT
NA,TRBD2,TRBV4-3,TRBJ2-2,CASSQDPSSGGMAGELFF,TGCGCCAGCAGCCAAGATCCCTCTAGCGGGGGAATGGCCGGGGAGCTGTTTTTT
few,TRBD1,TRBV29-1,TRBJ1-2,CSVRGLANYGYTF,TGCAGCGTCAGGGGGTTAGCTAACTATGGCTACACCTTC
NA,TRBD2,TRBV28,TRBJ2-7,CASSFSRASGSYEQYF,TGTGCCAGCAGTTTCTCCCGGGCTAGCGGGAGCTACGAGCAGTACTTC
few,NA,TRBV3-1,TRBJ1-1,CASSQGRQANTEAFF,TGTGCCAGCAGTCAGGGGAGACAGGCGAACACTGAAGCTTTCTTT
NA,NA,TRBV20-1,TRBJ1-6,CSARDRAVYNSPLHF,TGCAGTGCTAGAGATCGGGCCGTCTATAATTCACCCCTCCACTTT
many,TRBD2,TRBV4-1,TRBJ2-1,CASSPSILAGGSAKNEQFF,TGCGCCAGCAGCCCTTCCATCCTAGCGGGGGGTTCGGCCAAGAATGAGCAGTTCTTC
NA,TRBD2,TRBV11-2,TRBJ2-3,CARSATTWTSGRDTDTQYF,TGTGCCAGAAGCGCGACCACTTGGACTAGCGGGAGGGACACAGATACGCAGTATTTT
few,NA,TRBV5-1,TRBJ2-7,CASSLRAGYSYEQYF,TGCGCCAGCAGCTTACGTGCAGGGTACTCCTACGAGCAGTACTTC
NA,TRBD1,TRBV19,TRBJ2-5,CASSKQQGFETQYF,TGTGCCAGTAGTAAACAACAGGGGTTTGAGACCCAGTACTTC
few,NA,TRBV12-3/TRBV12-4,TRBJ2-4,CASSLADAGVKNIQYF,TGTGCCAGCAGTTTAGCGGACGCAGGGGTCAAAAACATTCAGTACTTC